These 4 T cell receptor beta chains share one sample of origin, sequenced in a study of blood T cells in healthy people across ages. A second PCR of roughly 7 to 11 cycles used a sample-barcoded 5' primer and a J-beta primer mix. One entry per CDR3 protein, called by TCRdb with MiXCR from the 5' RACE reads. The data show roughly 700,000 distinct CDR3 sequences, more than 20% seen once. The same data also went into a second study, on T cells of mothers and their children.

Sequencing input: blood. These receptors came from a boy younger than 18 in good health.

This clonotype was seen more than once but under ten times. The chain uses TRBV12-5 and TRBJ2-5; 10 bases fit TRBD2. TRBJ2-1 explains the end of the DNA better; the J call may be wrong. Per germline, CDR1 LGHNT and CDR2 FRNRAP. CDR3 length: 13 amino acids. As DNA, the CDR3 is TGTGCTAGTGCAGCGGGAGGGTACAATGAGCAGTTCTTC. It translates to CASAAGGYNEQFF.

The chain has TRBV27 and TRBJ2-1; TRBD1 is a possible D gene (5 bases). The J call may be wrong; the DNA end is better matched by TRBJ2-5. The CDR3 runs to 13 residues. CDR1 is MNHEY and CDR2 is SMNVEV in the germline V gene (reference sequence). In nucleotides, the CDR3 is TGTGCCAGCAGTTTATTCCAGGGTCAAACCCAGTACTTC. It is translated as CASSLFQGQTQYF.

J is TRBJ1-2 and V is TRBV14; no clear D. The CDR3 is 14 residues long. Per germline, CDR1 SGHDN and CDR2 FVKESK. V was trimmed by 4 bases and J by 1 base, leaving 10 bases between them. The CDR3 is CASSPLRSNYGYTF. The DNA for the CDR3 is TGTGCCAGCAGCCCCCTACGGAGTAACTATGGCTACACCTTC.

This clonotype was observed a few times. The rearrangement joins TRBV28 to TRBJ2-5; 14 bases line up with TRBD2. Gene TRBJ2-1 matches the end of the DNA better, so the J call may be wrong. Germline V CDR1 and CDR2: MDHEN, SYDVKM. This CDR3 spans 16 amino acids. The CDR3: CASSPRLAGGPDEQFF. CDR3 nucleotides: TGTGCCAGCAGTCCGAGACTAGCGGGAGGGCCGGATGAGCAGTTCTTC.